This passage covers 23 T cell receptor beta chains from one sample sequenced in a study of cytomegalovirus exposure and HLA in healthy donors. PCR used 60 Vbeta primers and 13 Jbeta primers. Method: immunoSEQ multiplex PCR; TCRdb's copy keeps in-frame clones and lacks some. The sample holds about 110,000 clones. Material: PBMCs. All receptors derive from a man between 50 and 59 years old in good health and CMV-seronegative.

The J gene is TRBJ2-5, the V gene TRBV2; 8 bases line up with TRBD2. V dropped 6 bases and J dropped 1; count of bases not matched to a gene: 10. The CDR3 is 16 amino acids. Germline V gene data show CDR1 as SNHLY and CDR2 as FYNNEI. Here the CDR3 reads CASRGTSRKGQETQYF. The CDR3 coding sequence is TGTGCCAGCAGAGGGACTAGTCGGAAGGGCCAAGAGACCCAGTACTTC.

The chain recombines TRBV5-1 with TRBJ2-7; 9 bases match TRBD2. The CDR3 sequence is 15 residues long. The germline gives CDR1 SGHRS, CDR2 YFSETQ. J gave up 2 bases and V 2 bases, and 5 bases lay outside the gene matches. The DNA of the CDR3 is TGCGCCAGCAGCTTTCGGGGACTAGCCGCCTACGAGCAGTACTTC. Its protein is CASSFRGLAAYEQYF.

The chain combines TRBV19 with TRBJ1-1; the D is unclear. This CDR3 has 13 residues. V lost 5 bases to trimming and J lost 4 bases, with 11 bases between them. Germline assignment: CDR1 LNHDA and CDR2 SQIVND (reference sequence). As DNA, the CDR3 is TGTGCCAGTAGTTTGGGCCCTTCCACTGAAGCTTTCTTT. Translating it yields CASSLGPSTEAFF.

This rearrangement joins TRBV9 to TRBJ1-2; D remains ambiguous. Germline V gives CDR1 SGDLS, CDR2 YYNGEE. The CDR3 loop spans 14 amino acids. With 0 bases removed from V and 4 bases from J, the gap between germline ends came to 10 bases. In DNA, the CDR3 is TGTGCCAGCAGCGTAGAGGCAGGTGCCTATGGCTACACCTTC. It codes for CASSVEAGAYGYTF. Full variable domain (outside the CDR3, taken from reference TRBV9 and TRBJ1-2): DSGVTQTPKHLITATGQRVTLRCSPRSGDLSVYWYQQSLDQGLQFLIQYYNGEERAKGNILERFSAQQFPDLHSELNLSSLELGDSALYFCASSVEAGAYGYTFGSGTRLTVV.

The gene calls are TRBV29-1 and TRBJ1-2, with D uncertain. The germline V and J ends were trimmed by 4 bases and 6 bases, with 9 bases remaining between them. The CDR3 contains 11 residues. CDR1 and CDR2 (germline): SQVTM, ANQGSEA. This CDR3 reads CSVGPGHGYTF. CDR3 in DNA: TGCAGCGTTGGTCCAGGTCATGGCTACACCTTC.

The chain combines TRBV30 with TRBJ2-2, with 14 positions matching TRBD2. This CDR3 region has 20 residues. Trimming removed 3 bases from V and 3 bases from J; junction bases left unmatched: 15. CDR1 GTSNPN and CDR2 SVGIG come from the germline V gene (reference sequence). CDR3: CAWSYQRTSGRIFYTGELFF. The CDR3 DNA sequence: TGTGCCTGGAGCTATCAACGGACTAGCGGGAGGATATTTTACACCGGGGAGCTGTTTTTT.

V gene TRBV27 combines with J gene TRBJ1-6, with 7 nucleotides matching TRBD1. This CDR3 contains 15 residues. Germline CDR1 is MNHEY and CDR2 is SMNVEV (reference sequence). V lost 7 bases, J lost 4 bases, and 7 bases stayed unmatched. CDR3: CASKLRDRYNSPLHF. The CDR3 DNA sequence: TGTGCCAGCAAACTGAGGGACAGATATAATTCACCCCTCCACTTT.

This chain joins TRBV5-1 and TRBJ2-5; weak D call: TRBD2 (6 bases). Trimming took off 0 bases at V and 2 bases at J, with 11 bases between the two ends. In germline, CDR1 is SGHRS, CDR2 YFSETQ. The CDR3 is 15 residues long. This CDR3 reads CASSLGTGTQETQYF. The CDR3 nucleotides read TGCGCCAGCAGCTTGGGGACGGGGACTCAAGAGACCCAGTACTTC. The full variable domain, completed using reference TRBV5-1 and TRBJ2-5, is KAGVTQTPRYLIKTRGQQVTLSCSPISGHRSVSWYQQTPGQGLQFLFEYFSETQRNKGNFPGRFSGRQFSNSRSEMNVSTLELGDSALYLCASSLGTGTQETQYFGPGTRLLVL.

V is TRBV5-1 and J is TRBJ2-7; D may be TRBD1 (6 bases). CDR1 and CDR2 (germline): SGHRS, YFSETQ. CDR3 size: 16 residues. V shed 1 base and J shed 0 bases, with 14 bases lying between them. CDR3 region: CASSLPGQPSSYEQYF. DNA for the CDR3: TGCGCCAGCAGCTTGCCGGGACAACCAAGCTCCTACGAGCAGTACTTC.

V and J are TRBV6-1 and TRBJ2-3, with 7 bases fitting TRBD1. The germline gives CDR1 MNHNS, CDR2 SASEGT. The CDR3 is 13 amino acids. V shed 6 bases and J 4 bases; nucleotides not matched to a gene: 4. The CDR3 reads CASSYRGPDTQYF. The CDR3 DNA reads as TGTGCCAGCAGCTACAGGGGACCAGATACGCAGTATTTT.

V and J are TRBV7-3 and TRBJ1-1, with a possible D match to TRBD1 (5 bases). V was clipped by 4 bases and J by 5 bases, with 11 bases between them. Germline lookup yields CDR1 SGHTA and CDR2 FQGTGA. The CDR3 loop spans 13 amino acids. CDR3 protein: CASSSDRRTEAFF. As DNA, the CDR3 is TGTGCCAGCAGCTCAGACAGAAGAACTGAAGCTTTCTTT.

This chain links TRBV11-2 with TRBJ2-2; the D gene is possibly TRBD2 (5 bases). Germline V lookup: CDR1 SGHAT, CDR2 FQNNGV. Between the trimmed V and J ends, which lost 5 bases and 4 bases, there was a span of 14 bases. The CDR3 is made up of 15 amino acids. CDR3 residues: CASSPGIGSTGELFF. The CDR3 DNA is TGTGCCAGCAGCCCCGGGATAGGGTCCACCGGGGAGCTGTTTTTT. Variable domain in full (rest from reference TRBV11-2 and TRBJ2-2): EAGVAQSPRYKIIEKRQSVAFWCNPISGHATLYWYQQILGQGPKLLIQFQNNGVVDDSQLPKDRFSAERLKGVDSTLKIQPAKLEDSAVYLCASSPGIGSTGELFFGEGSRLTVL.

J is TRBJ2-1 and V is TRBV7-2, with a weak D call TRBD2 (5 bases). The CDR3 runs 12 residues. V was cut by 1 base and J by 9 bases, with 7 bases left in between. Germline V gene lookup returns CDR1 SGHTA and CDR2 FQGNSA. CDR3 region: CASSLVAGEQFF. The CDR3 region has the DNA TGTGCCAGCAGCTTAGTTGCGGGTGAGCAGTTCTTC.

J is TRBJ2-1 and V is TRBV9, with D unclear. V was clipped by 4 bases and J by 0 bases, with 20 bases between them. From germline, CDR1 is SGDLS and CDR2 YYNGEE. The CDR3 totals 18 residues. The CDR3 sequence is CASSPRLGRSYSYNEQFF. In DNA, the CDR3 is TGTGCCAGCAGCCCTCGCCTGGGTCGGAGCTACTCCTACAATGAGCAGTTCTTC.

CDR3 residues: CASSAQGVFTEAFF. CDR3 DNA: TGTGCCAGCAGCGCGCAGGGCGTATTTACTGAAGCTTTCTTT. V usage is TRBV5-4 and J usage is TRBJ1-1; D might be TRBD1 (5 bases). Trimming left V 4 bases short and J 5 bases short, with 15 bases between. The CDR3 is 14 amino acids. Germline V gene data show CDR1 as SGHNT and CDR2 as YYREEE (reference sequence).

The chain is built from TRBV29-1 and TRBJ2-7; 8 positions match TRBD2. The length of the CDR3 is 15 residues. V lost 4 bases, J lost 1 base, and 9 bases stayed unmatched. Germline-derived CDR1 and CDR2 are SQVTM and ANQGSEA. The CDR3 coding sequence is TGCAGCGTTGCTGGCGGGAGGAGCCCATCCTACGAGCAGTACTTC. The encoded protein is CSVAGGRSPSYEQYF.

The rearrangement uses TRBV4-2 and TRBJ2-1; 7 nucleotides match TRBD2. CDR3 length: 17 amino acids. The V and J ends lost 2 bases and 0 bases, in that order; junction bases with no gene match: 7. Germline CDR1 LGHNA, CDR2 YNFKEQ. The CDR3 sequence is CASSQFSGEGSYNEQFF. The CDR3 DNA sequence: TGTGCCAGCAGCCAATTCTCGGGGGAGGGCTCCTACAATGAGCAGTTCTTC.

The V gene is TRBV9, the J gene TRBJ1-1; 9 bases are shared with TRBD1. With 7 bases clipped from V and 8 bases from J, the junction kept 6 bases outside the gene matches. Germline loops: CDR1 SGDLS, CDR2 YYNGEE. The CDR3 sequence is 12 residues long. The chain's CDR3 is CASEGTGREAFF. Here the CDR3 DNA reads TGTGCCAGCGAAGGGACAGGGAGAGAAGCTTTCTTT.

The V call is TRBV11-2, the J call TRBJ2-2; TRBD1 might be the D (6 bases). The CDR3 has 16 residues. V lost 8 bases and J lost 6, with 22 bases in between. Germline V CDR1 and CDR2: SGHAT, FQNNGV. CDR3 in amino acids: CASRTPRGPLPGELFF. The CDR3 nucleotides read TGTGCCAGCCGGACCCCCAGGGGCCCTCTCCCCGGGGAGCTGTTTTTT.

V gene TRBV9 combines with J gene TRBJ2-1; D not certain. With 0 bases removed from V and 7 bases from J, the gap between germline ends came to 11 bases. The CDR3 runs 14 residues. The germline CDR1 and CDR2 sequences are SGDLS and YYNGEE. The CDR3 loop is CASSVEPHSNEQFF. For the CDR3, the DNA is TGTGCCAGCAGCGTAGAACCTCACAGTAATGAGCAGTTCTTC.

The V gene is TRBV4-1, the J gene TRBJ2-4; TRBD2 matches at 7 bases. Trimming cost V 3 bases and J 1 base; bases outside gene matches: 18. Germline V gives CDR1 MGHRA, CDR2 YSYEKL. The CDR3 has 20 residues. In DNA form, the CDR3 reads TGCGCCAGCAGCCATGGGATGGGAGGGGCTTTAATAATGGCCAAAAACATTCAGTACTTC. Protein: CASSHGMGGALIMAKNIQYF.

This chain connects TRBV5-4 to TRBJ2-2, with 8 bases fitting TRBD1. Trimming at V came to 4 bases and at J to 0 bases, leaving 5 bases not matched to a gene. This CDR3 spans 16 amino acids. Germline-derived CDR1 and CDR2 are SGHNT and YYREEE (reference sequence). The CDR3 DNA sequence: TGTGCCAGCAGCCTGCGGGACAGGACGAACACCGGGGAGCTGTTTTTT. Translated, it gives CASSLRDRTNTGELFF.

The chain has TRBV7-9 and TRBJ2-3; 12 bases align to TRBD2. The CDR3 is made up of 15 amino acids. Germline assignment: CDR1 SEHNR and CDR2 FQNEAQ (reference sequence). Unmatched junction bases numbered 2, after V lost 6 bases and J lost 1 base. CDR3 nucleotide sequence: TGTGCCAGCAGAGGACTAGCGGGACGCACAGATACGCAGTATTTT. As protein: CASRGLAGRTDTQYF.